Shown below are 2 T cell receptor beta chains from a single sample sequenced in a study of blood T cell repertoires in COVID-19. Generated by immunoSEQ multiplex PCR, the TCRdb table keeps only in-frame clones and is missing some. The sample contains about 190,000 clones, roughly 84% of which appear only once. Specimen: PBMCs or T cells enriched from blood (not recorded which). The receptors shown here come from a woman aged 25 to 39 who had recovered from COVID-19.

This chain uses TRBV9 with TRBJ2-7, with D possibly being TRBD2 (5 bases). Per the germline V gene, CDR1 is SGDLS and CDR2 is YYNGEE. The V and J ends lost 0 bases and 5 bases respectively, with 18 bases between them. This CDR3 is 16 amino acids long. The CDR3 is CASSVGGRVGDHEQYF. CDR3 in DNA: TGTGCCAGCAGCGTAGGGGGTCGGGTGGGAGACCACGAGCAGTACTTC. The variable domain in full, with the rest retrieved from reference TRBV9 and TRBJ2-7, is DSGVTQTPKHLITATGQRVTLRCSPRSGDLSVYWYQQSLDQGLQFLIQYYNGEERAKGNILERFSAQQFPDLHSELNLSSLELGDSALYFCASSVGGRVGDHEQYFGPGTRLTVT.

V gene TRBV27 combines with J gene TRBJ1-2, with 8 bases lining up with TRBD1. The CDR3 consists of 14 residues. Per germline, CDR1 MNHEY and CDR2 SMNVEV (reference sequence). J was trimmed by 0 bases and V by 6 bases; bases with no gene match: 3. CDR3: CASRRQGSNYGYTF. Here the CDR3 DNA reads TGTGCCAGCAGAAGACAGGGGTCTAACTATGGCTACACCTTC.